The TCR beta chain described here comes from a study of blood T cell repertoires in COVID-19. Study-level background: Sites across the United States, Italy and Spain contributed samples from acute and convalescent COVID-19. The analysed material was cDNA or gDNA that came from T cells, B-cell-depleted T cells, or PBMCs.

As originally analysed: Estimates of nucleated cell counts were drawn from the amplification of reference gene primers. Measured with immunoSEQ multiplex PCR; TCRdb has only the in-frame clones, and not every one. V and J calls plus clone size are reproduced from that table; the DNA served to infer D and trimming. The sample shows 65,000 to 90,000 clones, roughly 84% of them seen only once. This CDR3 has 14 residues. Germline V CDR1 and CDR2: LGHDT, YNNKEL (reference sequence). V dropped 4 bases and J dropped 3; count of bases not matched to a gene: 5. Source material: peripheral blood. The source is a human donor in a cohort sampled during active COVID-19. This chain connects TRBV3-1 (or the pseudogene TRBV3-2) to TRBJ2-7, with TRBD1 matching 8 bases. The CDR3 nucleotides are TGTGCCAGCAGCCCACCTACAGGGGGCTACGAGCAGTACTTC. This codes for CASSPPTGGYEQYF.